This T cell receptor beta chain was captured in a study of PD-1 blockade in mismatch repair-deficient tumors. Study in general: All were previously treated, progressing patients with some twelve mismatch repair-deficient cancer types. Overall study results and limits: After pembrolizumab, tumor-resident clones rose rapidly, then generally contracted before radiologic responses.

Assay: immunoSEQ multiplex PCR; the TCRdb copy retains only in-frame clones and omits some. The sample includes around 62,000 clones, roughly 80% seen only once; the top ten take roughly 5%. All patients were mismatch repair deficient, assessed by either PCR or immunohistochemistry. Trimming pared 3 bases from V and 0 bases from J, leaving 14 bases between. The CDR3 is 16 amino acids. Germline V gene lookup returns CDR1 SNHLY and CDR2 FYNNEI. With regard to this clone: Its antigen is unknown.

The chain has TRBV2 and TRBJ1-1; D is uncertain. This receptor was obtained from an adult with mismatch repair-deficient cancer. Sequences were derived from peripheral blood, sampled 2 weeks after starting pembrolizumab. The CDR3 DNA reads TGTGCCAGCAGTGACGGGAGGCACCTCATGAACACTGAAGCTTTCTTT. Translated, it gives CASSDGRHLMNTEAFF.